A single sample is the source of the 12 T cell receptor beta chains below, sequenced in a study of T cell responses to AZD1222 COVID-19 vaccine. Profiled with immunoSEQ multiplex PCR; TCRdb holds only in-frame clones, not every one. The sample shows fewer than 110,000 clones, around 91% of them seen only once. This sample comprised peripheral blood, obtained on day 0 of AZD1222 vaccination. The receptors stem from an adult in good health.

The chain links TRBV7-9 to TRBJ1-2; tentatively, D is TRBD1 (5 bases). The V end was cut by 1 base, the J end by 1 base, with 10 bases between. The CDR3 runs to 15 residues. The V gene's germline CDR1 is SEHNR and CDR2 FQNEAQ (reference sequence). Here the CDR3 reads CASSLEEGLNYGYTF. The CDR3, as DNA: TGTGCCAGCAGCTTAGAGGAGGGACTTAACTATGGCTACACCTTC.

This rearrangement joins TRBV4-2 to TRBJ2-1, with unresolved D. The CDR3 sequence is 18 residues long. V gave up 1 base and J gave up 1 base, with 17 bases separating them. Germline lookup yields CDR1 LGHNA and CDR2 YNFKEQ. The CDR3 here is CASSQGRLIASSYNEQFF. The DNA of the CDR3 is TGTGCCAGCAGCCAAGGGCGACTGATAGCATCGTCCTACAATGAGCAGTTCTTC.

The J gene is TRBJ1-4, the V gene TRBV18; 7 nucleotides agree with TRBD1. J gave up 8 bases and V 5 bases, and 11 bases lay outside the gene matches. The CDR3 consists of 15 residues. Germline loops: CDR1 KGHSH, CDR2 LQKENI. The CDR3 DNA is TGTGCCAGCTCAATAAGACAGGGCGGAGAGGAAAAACTGTTTTTT. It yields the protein CASSIRQGGEEKLFF.

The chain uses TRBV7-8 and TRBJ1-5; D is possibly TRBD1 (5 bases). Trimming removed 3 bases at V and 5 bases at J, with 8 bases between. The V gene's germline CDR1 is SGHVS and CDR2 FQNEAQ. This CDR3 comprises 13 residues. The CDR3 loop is CASSLTEDQPQHF. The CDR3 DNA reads TGTGCCAGCAGCTTGACAGAGGATCAGCCCCAGCATTTT. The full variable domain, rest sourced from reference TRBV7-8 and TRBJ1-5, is GAGVSQSPRYKVAKRGQDVALRCDPISGHVSLFWYQQALGQGPEFLTYFQNEAQLDKSGLPSDRFFAERPEGSVSTLKIQRTQQEDSAVYLCASSLTEDQPQHFGDGTRLSIL.

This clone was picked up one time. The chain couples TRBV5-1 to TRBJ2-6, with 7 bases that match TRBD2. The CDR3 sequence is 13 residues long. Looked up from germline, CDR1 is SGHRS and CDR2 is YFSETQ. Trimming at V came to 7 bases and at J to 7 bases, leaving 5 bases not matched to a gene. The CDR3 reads CASGGGSANVLTF. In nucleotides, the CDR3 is TGCGCCAGCGGGGGAGGGTCAGCCAACGTCCTGACTTTC.

The CDR3 protein is CATSSSGGAGGYTF. The CDR3 nucleotides read TGTGCCACCAGCAGTTCAGGGGGCGCAGGTGGCTACACCTTC. The chain combines TRBV15 with TRBJ1-2, with 8 bases that match TRBD1. Germline V lookup: CDR1 LNHNV, CDR2 YYDKDF (reference sequence). The CDR3 is 14 amino acids. Trimming removed 3 bases from V and 7 bases from J; junction bases left unmatched: 7.

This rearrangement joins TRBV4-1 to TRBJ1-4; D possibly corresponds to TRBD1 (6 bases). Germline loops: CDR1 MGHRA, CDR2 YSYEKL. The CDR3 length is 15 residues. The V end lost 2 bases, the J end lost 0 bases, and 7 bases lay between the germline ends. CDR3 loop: CASSQNRATNEKLFF. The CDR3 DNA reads TGCGCCAGCAGCCAAAACAGGGCAACTAATGAAAAACTGTTTTTT.

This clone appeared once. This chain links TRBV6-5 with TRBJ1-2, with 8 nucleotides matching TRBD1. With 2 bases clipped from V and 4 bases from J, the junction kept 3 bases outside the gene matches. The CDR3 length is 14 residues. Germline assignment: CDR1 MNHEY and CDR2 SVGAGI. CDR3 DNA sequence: TGTGCCAGCAGTTACGGGACAGGAGGCTATGGCTACACCTTC. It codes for CASSYGTGGYGYTF.

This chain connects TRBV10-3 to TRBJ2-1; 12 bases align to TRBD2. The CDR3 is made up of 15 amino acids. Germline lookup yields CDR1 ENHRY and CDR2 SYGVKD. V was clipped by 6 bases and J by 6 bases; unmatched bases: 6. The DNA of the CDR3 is TGTGCCATCAGGGGCCTAGCGGGGGGGCCCAATGAGCAGTTCTTC. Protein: CAIRGLAGGPNEQFF.

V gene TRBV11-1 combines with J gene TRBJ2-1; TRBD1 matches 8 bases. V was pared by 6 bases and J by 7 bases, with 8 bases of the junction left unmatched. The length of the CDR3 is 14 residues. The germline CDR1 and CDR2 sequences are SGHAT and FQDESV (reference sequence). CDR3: CASSMDRAGNEQFF. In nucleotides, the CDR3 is TGTGCCAGCAGTATGGACAGGGCCGGGAATGAGCAGTTCTTC.

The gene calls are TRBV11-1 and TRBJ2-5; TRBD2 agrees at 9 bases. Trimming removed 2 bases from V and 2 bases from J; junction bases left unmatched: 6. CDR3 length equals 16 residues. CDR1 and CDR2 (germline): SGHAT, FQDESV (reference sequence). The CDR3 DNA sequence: TGTGCCAGCAGCTTATGGAGACTAGCGGAACAAGAGACCCAGTACTTC. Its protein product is CASSLWRLAEQETQYF.

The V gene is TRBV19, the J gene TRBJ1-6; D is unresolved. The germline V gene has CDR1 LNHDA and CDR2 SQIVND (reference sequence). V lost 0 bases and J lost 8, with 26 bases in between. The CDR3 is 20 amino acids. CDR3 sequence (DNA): TGTGCCAGTAGTATAGATTTTTGGACGGGGAAGATCGTGAGGCATTCACCCCTCCACTTT. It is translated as CASSIDFWTGKIVRHSPLHF. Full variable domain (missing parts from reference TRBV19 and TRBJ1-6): DGGITQSPKYLFRKEGQNVTLSCEQNLNHDAMYWYRQDPGQGLRLIYYSQIVNDFQKGDIAEGYSVSREKKESFPLTVTSAQKNPTAFYLCASSIDFWTGKIVRHSPLHFGNGTRLTVT.